These 21 T cell receptor beta chains share one sample of origin, sequenced in a study of cytomegalovirus exposure and HLA in healthy donors. PCR primers comprised 60 Vbeta and 13 Jbeta primers. TCRdb's table, derived via immunoSEQ multiplex PCR, lists solely in-frame clones and lacks some. The data contain more than 90,000 clones, 70% of them singletons. Sequenced sample: PBMCs. These receptors came from a man aged 30 to 39 in good health and CMV-seropositive.

The chain employs TRBV29-1 and TRBJ1-4; D is uncertain. The CDR3 is made up of 13 amino acids. Deletions cut 4 bases from V and 5 bases from J, with 11 bases between. Per the germline V gene, CDR1 is SQVTM and CDR2 is ANQGSEA. The CDR3 reads CSVAGSFNEKLFF. CDR3 nucleotides: TGCAGCGTTGCCGGGAGCTTCAATGAAAAACTGTTTTTT.

The V call is TRBV5-1, the J call TRBJ2-5; no clear D. Germline values: CDR1 SGHRS, CDR2 YFSETQ. Trimming removed 2 bases at V and 4 bases at J, with 18 bases between. The CDR3 spans 16 residues. CDR3 sequence (DNA): TGCGCCAGCAGCTTACGAGGTCCTGCGCTTAGAGAGACCCAGTACTTC. Its protein is CASSLRGPALRETQYF.

The chain carries TRBV5-1 and TRBJ2-1; TRBD2 matches at 9 bases. Germline V gives CDR1 SGHRS, CDR2 YFSETQ. CDR3 length: 16 residues. V trimming: 4 bases; J trimming: 6 bases; junction bases outside the gene matches: 11. The CDR3, as DNA: TGCGCCAGCAGCCCCGAGGGCGGGAGGGTTTCCAATGAGCAGTTCTTC. It yields the protein CASSPEGGRVSNEQFF.

This clone was recorded only once. V is TRBV5-1 and J is TRBJ1-1; 9 positions agree with TRBD1. Germline CDR1 and CDR2: SGHRS and YFSETQ. The CDR3 spans 14 residues. Trimming at V came to 1 base and at J to 3 bases, leaving 1 base not matched to a gene. The CDR3 coding sequence is TGCGCCAGCAGCTTGCGGACAGGGGACACTGAAGCTTTCTTT. As protein: CASSLRTGDTEAFF. Supplemented by reference TRBV5-1 and TRBJ1-1, the full variable domain reads KAGVTQTPRYLIKTRGQQVTLSCSPISGHRSVSWYQQTPGQGLQFLFEYFSETQRNKGNFPGRFSGRQFSNSRSEMNVSTLELGDSALYLCASSLRTGDTEAFFGQGTRLTVV.

The rearrangement uses TRBV5-1 and TRBJ2-2; TRBD1 matches at 7 bases. V was clipped by 3 bases and J by 2 bases; unmatched bases: 4. Germline-derived CDR1 and CDR2 are SGHRS and YFSETQ. The CDR3 is 15 amino acids. CDR3 DNA: TGCGCCAGCAGCTCCCAGGGGGTTAACACCGGGGAGCTGTTTTTT. Its protein product is CASSSQGVNTGELFF. Supplemented by reference TRBV5-1 and TRBJ2-2, the full variable domain reads KAGVTQTPRYLIKTRGQQVTLSCSPISGHRSVSWYQQTPGQGLQFLFEYFSETQRNKGNFPGRFSGRQFSNSRSEMNVSTLELGDSALYLCASSSQGVNTGELFFGEGSRLTVL.

This clone was seen a single time. This rearrangement joins TRBV9 to TRBJ2-3, with 10 bases lining up with TRBD2. J was trimmed by 1 base and V by 3 bases; bases with no gene match: 2. The CDR3 length is 15 residues. Germline V gene lookup returns CDR1 SGDLS and CDR2 YYNGEE. This CDR3 is CASSAGTSGTDTQYF. The DNA for the CDR3 is TGTGCCAGCAGCGCCGGGACTAGCGGCACAGATACGCAGTATTTT.

The chain couples TRBV20-1 to TRBJ1-2; 8 bases map to TRBD1. CDR3 size: 11 residues. Germline V gene lookup returns CDR1 DFQATT and CDR2 SNEGSKA (reference sequence). Trimming cost V 2 bases and J 7 bases; bases outside gene matches: 0. The CDR3 bases are TGCAGTGCTAGAACAGGGGGTGGCTACACCTTC. It encodes CSARTGGGYTF.

The chain has TRBV7-9 and TRBJ1-5; D uncertain. Per the germline V gene, CDR1 is SEHNR and CDR2 is FQNEAQ (reference sequence). The CDR3 contains 15 residues. Trimming shortened V by 1 base and J by 0 bases, and 7 bases separated the two germline ends. CDR3 nucleotide sequence: TGTGCCAGCAGCTTAGGTCCTAATAGCAATCAGCCCCAGCATTTT. This translates into CASSLGPNSNQPQHF.

The table lists this clone with a few counts. The rearrangement links TRBV5-1 to TRBJ2-2, with no clear D. The germline CDR1 and CDR2 sequences are SGHRS and YFSETQ. Trimming cost V 2 bases and J 3 bases, with 14 bases left between them. This CDR3 is 16 amino acids long. The CDR3 sequence is CASSFLVGEDTGELFF. As DNA, the CDR3 is TGCGCCAGCAGCTTTTTGGTCGGAGAAGACACCGGGGAGCTGTTTTTT.

J is TRBJ2-3 and V is TRBV30; 12 bases align to TRBD2. The germline gives CDR1 GTSNPN, CDR2 SVGIG (reference sequence). Unmatched junction bases numbered 11, after V lost 7 bases and J lost 6 bases. The CDR3 runs 15 residues. The CDR3 sequence is CALRQRTSGTDTQYF. The CDR3 DNA follows: TGTGCCTTAAGGCAAAGGACTAGCGGGACCGATACGCAGTATTTT.

This chain connects TRBV30 to TRBJ2-1; TRBD2 agrees at 14 bases. With V trimmed by 5 bases and J by 8 bases, 14 bases remained unmatched. CDR1 and CDR2 from the germline V gene are GTSNPN and SVGIG (reference sequence). The CDR3 loop spans 17 amino acids. CDR3 DNA sequence: TGTGCCTGGGAGTTTTATAGGACTAGCGGGAGGCGGGATGAGCAGTTCTTC. Translating it yields CAWEFYRTSGRRDEQFF.

This clone was detected only a few times. The chain joins TRBV18 to TRBJ1-6, with 10 bases that match TRBD1. The CDR3 length is 15 residues. The germline V gene encodes CDR1 KGHSH and CDR2 LQKENI. V lost 3 bases and J lost 5; bases outside the gene matches: 1. CDR3 bases: TGTGCCAGCTCACCCGGGACAGGGGATAATTCACCCCTCCACTTT. Amino acid sequence: CASSPGTGDNSPLHF.

The chain combines TRBV5-6 with TRBJ2-5; possibly TRBD2 for D (7 bases). CDR3 length: 16 amino acids. Between the trimmed V and J ends, which lost 2 bases and 4 bases, there was a span of 18 bases. Germline V CDR1 and CDR2: SGHDT, YYEEEE. CDR3 sequence reads: CASSFLTGGLRETQYF. In DNA, the CDR3 is TGTGCCAGCAGCTTTTTAACCGGGGGGCTTCGAGAGACCCAGTACTTC.

On this clone: The junction shows a germline mismatch at one end, possibly a read error. The chain links TRBV7-3 to TRBJ2-1, with D tentatively TRBD2 (5 bases). This CDR3 comprises 14 residues. Germline V gene sequence: CDR1 SGHTA, CDR2 FQGTGA. CDR3 in amino acids: CASGLGGSYNEQFF. CDR3 DNA: TGTGCCAGCGGCTTAGGAGGCAGCTACAATGAGCAGTTCTTC. Filled out from reference TRBV7-3 and TRBJ2-1, the complete variable domain reads GAGVSQTPSNKVTEKGKYVELRCDPISGHTALYWYRQSLGQGPEFLIYFQGTGAADDSGLPNDRFFAVRPEGSVSTLKIQRTERGDSAVYLCASGLGGSYNEQFFGPGTRLTVL.

The CDR3 region is CASSPHGGGQETQYF. CDR3 bases: TGTGCCAGCAGCCCCCATGGGGGAGGCCAAGAGACCCAGTACTTC. The chain couples TRBV7-3 to TRBJ2-5, with a tentative D call TRBD2 (6 bases). The V end lost 5 bases, the J end lost 1 base, and 14 bases lay between the germline ends. Per the germline V gene, CDR1 is SGHTA and CDR2 is FQGTGA. The CDR3 extends over 15 amino acids.

The V and J genes are TRBV28 and TRBJ1-2; the D gene is possibly TRBD1 (5 bases). V was clipped by 7 bases and J by 5 bases, with 17 bases between them. CDR1 and CDR2 from the germline V gene are MDHEN and SYDVKM. The CDR3 runs to 14 residues. The CDR3 reads CASTSGGEAYGYTF. CDR3 coding DNA: TGTGCCAGCACCTCGGGGGGGGAGGCATATGGCTACACCTTC.

The genes are TRBV18 and TRBJ1-2; 9 bases map to TRBD1. This CDR3 comprises 15 residues. V dropped 2 bases and J dropped 2; count of bases not matched to a gene: 3. CDR1 and CDR2 from the germline V gene are KGHSH and LQKENI. This CDR3 is CASSPAGTGNYGYTF. CDR3 bases: TGTGCCAGCTCACCAGCCGGGACAGGGAACTATGGCTACACCTTC.

The chain carries TRBV27 and TRBJ2-3; tentatively, D is TRBD2 (5 bases). Germline CDR1 reads MNHEY; CDR2 reads SMNVEV (reference sequence). This CDR3 comprises 15 residues. V was trimmed by 8 bases and J by 2 bases, leaving 17 bases between them. The CDR3 sequence is CASGLGRPPTDTQYF. The CDR3 DNA sequence: TGTGCCAGCGGACTTGGTAGGCCACCCACAGATACGCAGTATTTT.

Note on this clone: One junction end disagrees with the germline gene, perhaps due to a read error. The same CDR3 is also encoded by other DNA sequences in this sample. The V and J genes are TRBV5-6 and TRBJ1-4, with 9 positions matching TRBD1. This CDR3 region has 14 residues. Germline V gives CDR1 SGHDT, CDR2 YYEEEE. The chain's CDR3 is CASSRQGGDEKLFF. DNA for the CDR3: TGTGCCAGCAGCCGACAGGGGGGGGATGAAAAATTGTTTTTT.

The genes are TRBV4-2 and TRBJ1-5; 7 nucleotides line up with TRBD1. The CDR3 has 16 amino acids. V was pared by 0 bases and J by 5 bases, with 7 bases of the junction left unmatched. Germline CDR1 is LGHNA and CDR2 is YNFKEQ. CDR3 in DNA: TGTGCCAGCAGCCAAGAGGCCGGGACAGACTATCAGCCCCAGCATTTT. This gives the protein CASSQEAGTDYQPQHF.

This rearrangement joins TRBV27 to TRBJ1-5, with 7 bases matching TRBD1. CDR3 size: 16 residues. Germline V gives CDR1 MNHEY, CDR2 SMNVEV (reference sequence). V was clipped by 6 bases and J by 0 bases; unmatched bases: 8. The CDR3, as DNA: TGTGCCAGCAGATACAGGGGCATTTATAGCAATCAGCCCCAGCATTTT. Its protein is CASRYRGIYSNQPQHF.